A single sample gave rise to the 21 T cell receptor beta chains below, sequenced in a study of technical replicates of blood from a few donors. The repertoire was sequenced with immunoSEQ multiplex PCR; TCRdb's copy has only in-frame clones and lacks some. Among under 100,000 clones listed, approximately 96% were seen once. Specimen: T cells isolated from PBMCs. The receptors stem from a human donor in good health.

This sequence joins TRBV29-1 and TRBJ2-1; 10 bases match TRBD2. Per the germline V gene, CDR1 is SQVTM and CDR2 is ANQGSEA. The CDR3 has 15 amino acids. V was pared by 4 bases and J by 6 bases, with 9 bases of the junction left unmatched. The CDR3, as DNA: TGCAGCGTTGGAGATGGACTAGCGGTCGGCAATGAGCAGTTCTTC. Amino acid sequence: CSVGDGLAVGNEQFF.

The chain joins TRBV4-1 to TRBJ2-3; a possible D gene is TRBD2 (5 bases). The V gene lost 4 bases and the J gene lost 6 bases, with 20 bases spanning the gap. Looked up from germline, CDR1 is MGHRA and CDR2 is YSYEKL. The CDR3 is 16 residues long. CDR3 coding DNA: TGCGCCAGCAGCCCTAGCCCCGGTTTCCCCCTTGATACGCAGTATTTT. The encoded protein is CASSPSPGFPLDTQYF.

CDR3 in amino acids: CAWSLAGHTKPYNEQFF. The CDR3 nucleotides read TGTGCCTGGAGTCTAGCGGGGCACACCAAGCCCTACAATGAGCAGTTCTTC. The chain links TRBV30 to TRBJ2-1, with 9 bases aligning to TRBD2. J gave up 2 bases and V 2 bases, and 10 bases lay outside the gene matches. Germline CDR1 and CDR2: GTSNPN and SVGIG (reference sequence). The CDR3 spans 17 residues. The full variable domain, with the rest looked up from reference TRBV30 and TRBJ2-1, is SQTIHQWPATLVQPVGSPLSLECTVEGTSNPNLYWYRQAAGRGLQLLFYSVGIGQISSEVPQNLSASRPQDRQFILSSKKLLLSDSGFYLCAWSLAGHTKPYNEQFFGPGTRLTVL.

The chain uses TRBV7-9 and TRBJ2-5, with D maybe TRBD1 (6 bases). Germline V gives CDR1 SEHNR, CDR2 FQNEAQ (reference sequence). This CDR3 has 13 amino acids. Trimming cost V 10 bases and J 8 bases, with 20 bases left between them. CDR3 in DNA: TGTGCCATCAACAGGGCGGTGTTTGAAACCCAGTACTTC. It translates to CAINRAVFETQYF.

The chain uses TRBV7-9 and TRBJ1-2; 7 nucleotides agree with TRBD1. Germline V gene lookup returns CDR1 SEHNR and CDR2 FQNEAQ (reference sequence). V was clipped by 1 base and J by 7 bases; unmatched bases: 3. The CDR3 sequence is 13 residues long. The CDR3 nucleotides read TGTGCCAGCAGCTTAGGAGGGGGCTCTGGCTACACCTTC. It encodes CASSLGGGSGYTF. The full variable domain, rest sourced from reference TRBV7-9 and TRBJ1-2, is DTGVSQNPRHKITKRGQNVTFRCDPISEHNRLYWYRQTLGQGPEFLTYFQNEAQLEKSRLLSDRFSAERPKGSFSTLEIQRTEQGDSAMYLCASSLGGGSGYTFGSGTRLTVV.

The chain has TRBV9 and TRBJ2-7; 9 bases agree with TRBD2. The CDR3 is 15 residues long. V was pared by 3 bases and J by 0 bases, with 4 bases of the junction left unmatched. Germline V CDR1 and CDR2: SGDLS, YYNGEE. The CDR3 DNA follows: TGTGCCAGCAGCGCCGGCGGGGGGGTCTCCTACGAGCAGTACTTC. Its translation: CASSAGGGVSYEQYF. Full variable domain (missing parts from reference TRBV9 and TRBJ2-7): DSGVTQTPKHLITATGQRVTLRCSPRSGDLSVYWYQQSLDQGLQFLIQYYNGEERAKGNILERFSAQQFPDLHSELNLSSLELGDSALYFCASSAGGGVSYEQYFGPGTRLTVT.

The chain employs TRBV2 and TRBJ2-7; no clear D gene. The length of the CDR3 is 12 residues. CDR1 and CDR2 from the germline V gene are SNHLY and FYNNEI. V shed 7 bases and J shed 0 bases, with 7 bases lying between them. The CDR3 bases are TGTGCCAGCAAGTACAGCTCCTACGAGCAGTACTTC. Encoded protein: CASKYSSYEQYF.

The chain employs TRBV19 and TRBJ1-2; TRBD1 aligns across 8 bases. The germline V gene has CDR1 LNHDA and CDR2 SQIVND (reference sequence). The CDR3 contains 15 residues. Germline trimming cut 7 bases from V and 3 bases from J; bases unmatched to any gene: 10. This CDR3 reads CASNLATGEDYGYTF. CDR3 in DNA: TGTGCCAGTAACCTAGCGACAGGGGAAGACTATGGCTACACCTTC. Based on the CDR3 plus reference TRBV19 and TRBJ1-2, the full variable domain is DGGITQSPKYLFRKEGQNVTLSCEQNLNHDAMYWYRQDPGQGLRLIYYSQIVNDFQKGDIAEGYSVSREKKESFPLTVTSAQKNPTAFYLCASNLATGEDYGYTFGSGTRLTVV.

The chain couples TRBV5-3 to TRBJ1-4; 10 nucleotides align to TRBD1. TRBV5-3 is an ORF; its function is uncertain. CDR3 length: 15 amino acids. Trimming removed 3 bases from V and 12 bases from J; junction bases left unmatched: 11. CDR3 in amino acids: CARSCRGQGCPELFF. The CDR3 DNA reads TGTGCCAGAAGCTGCCGGGGACAGGGGTGCCCAGAACTGTTTTTT.

V is TRBV4-1 and J is TRBJ2-3; D may be TRBD2 (5 bases). From germline, CDR1 is MGHRA and CDR2 YSYEKL. CDR3 length: 20 residues. V was cut by 0 bases and J by 7 bases, with 29 bases left in between. This CDR3 is CASSQEANAGGLLPRNTQYF. CDR3 nucleotides: TGCGCCAGCAGCCAAGAGGCCAATGCCGGAGGACTTCTCCCTCGGAATACGCAGTATTTT.

The gene calls are TRBV12-2 and TRBJ2-7; TRBD1, the table's D call, was not compared with the DNA. TRBV12-2 is termed a pseudogene. This CDR3 spans 16 amino acids. The CDR3 sequence: CASRLAEGTGNDEQYF. The CDR3 DNA is TGTGCAAGTCGCTTAGCGGAAGGGACAGGGAACGACGAGCAGTACTTC.

About this clone: Other DNA sequences within the sample encode an identical CDR3. This rearrangement joins TRBV2 to TRBJ1-2, with 11 nucleotides matching TRBD1. V lost 4 bases to trimming and J lost 8 bases; unmatched junction nucleotides: 9. Germline assignment: CDR1 SNHLY and CDR2 FYNNEI. This CDR3 has 15 amino acids. The CDR3 sequence is CASSGDRGGGYGYTF. The CDR3 nucleotides are TGTGCCAGCAGTGGGGACAGGGGGGGTGGCTACGGCTACACCTTC.

Written as DNA, the CDR3 is TGTGCCAGCAGCTTTCTAGCGGGAGGGCCCAACACCGGGGAGCTGTTTTTT. Amino acids: CASSFLAGGPNTGELFF. The J gene is TRBJ2-2, the V gene TRBV7-9; 12 positions match TRBD2. Per germline, CDR1 SEHNR and CDR2 FQNEAQ (reference sequence). This CDR3 spans 17 amino acids. The ends lost 3 bases at V and 2 bases at J; junction bases unmatched: 4.

The chain employs TRBV5-1 and TRBJ2-5, with 9 bases matching TRBD1. Germline loops: CDR1 SGHRS, CDR2 YFSETQ. Germline trimming cut 3 bases from V and 1 base from J; bases unmatched to any gene: 7. The CDR3 is made up of 16 amino acids. The CDR3 DNA reads as TGCGCCAGCAGCTCTGGACAGGGGAGAGGCCAAGAGACCCAGTACTTC. This gives the protein CASSSGQGRGQETQYF.

The chain employs TRBV2 and TRBJ1-1; D not resolved. This CDR3 contains 13 residues. Germline CDR1 and CDR2: SNHLY and FYNNEI. Trimming cost V 4 bases and J 6 bases, with 12 bases left between them. In DNA, the CDR3 is TGTGCCAGCAGTGCCTTGGGGAGCGCTGAAGCTTTCTTT. Amino acids: CASSALGSAEAFF.

The J gene is TRBJ2-1, the V gene TRBV14, with 9 bases fitting TRBD2. J was trimmed by 12 bases and V by 0 bases; bases with no gene match: 12. Germline V lookup: CDR1 SGHDN, CDR2 FVKESK. The CDR3 sequence is 16 residues long. The CDR3 region is CASSQERISREGRQFF. The CDR3 DNA follows: TGTGCCAGCAGCCAAGAAAGGATATCGCGGGAGGGTCGGCAGTTCTTC.

The rearrangement links TRBV30 to TRBJ2-1; 12 nucleotides agree with TRBD1. V lost 1 base and J lost 5; bases outside the gene matches: 9. Germline V gene data show CDR1 as GTSNPN and CDR2 as SVGIG (reference sequence). This CDR3 is built from 17 residues. The CDR3 DNA follows: TGTGCCTGGAGTGCTCTAGGGGACAGGGGGCTGGACAATGAGCAGTTCTTC. It is translated as CAWSALGDRGLDNEQFF.

The rearrangement joins TRBV7-9 to TRBJ1-3, with D perhaps TRBD1 (6 bases). Germline CDR1 reads SEHNR; CDR2 reads FQNEAQ (reference sequence). V lost 5 bases and J lost 5, with 13 bases in between. This CDR3 comprises 14 residues. The CDR3 region is CASSPQGVRNTIYF. CDR3 DNA: TGTGCCAGCAGCCCACAGGGTGTTCGAAACACCATATATTTT. Supplemented by reference TRBV7-9 and TRBJ1-3, the full variable domain reads DTGVSQNPRHKITKRGQNVTFRCDPISEHNRLYWYRQTLGQGPEFLTYFQNEAQLEKSRLLSDRFSAERPKGSFSTLEIQRTEQGDSAMYLCASSPQGVRNTIYFGEGSWLTVV.

This clone is a singleton in its sample. The chain couples TRBV5-4 to TRBJ2-7, with 8 positions matching TRBD2. The CDR3 is 16 amino acids. Germline loops: CDR1 SGHNT, CDR2 YYREEE (reference sequence). Germline trimming cut 0 bases from V and 3 bases from J; bases unmatched to any gene: 8. The CDR3 bases are TGTGCCAGCAGCTTGGGGGCGGGAGGAATAAGCTACGAGCAGTACTTC. Its translation is CASSLGAGGISYEQYF.

The chain employs TRBV7-6 and TRBJ2-7; the match to TRBD1 covers 7 bases. Per germline, CDR1 SGHVS and CDR2 FNYEAQ. V gave up 1 base and J gave up 7 bases; unmatched junction bases: 7. This CDR3 is 14 amino acids long. CDR3 nucleotides: TGTGCCAGCAGCTTAGGCACAGGGACAGTAGAGCAGTACTTC. This gives the protein CASSLGTGTVEQYF. The full variable domain, with the rest looked up from reference TRBV7-6 and TRBJ2-7, is GAGVSQSPRYKVTKRGQDVALRCDPISGHVSLYWYRQALGQGPEFLTYFNYEAQQDKSGLPNDRFSAERPEGSISTLTIQRTEQRDSAMYRCASSLGTGTVEQYFGPGTRLTVT.

The rearrangement uses TRBV5-1 and TRBJ2-5; 8 bases agree with TRBD1. The germline CDR1 and CDR2 sequences are SGHRS and YFSETQ. V lost 5 bases and J lost 1; bases outside the gene matches: 7. This CDR3 comprises 15 residues. The CDR3 loop reads CASRLTGGSQETQYF. CDR3 nucleotide sequence: TGCGCCAGCAGGTTAACAGGGGGATCCCAAGAGACCCAGTACTTC.